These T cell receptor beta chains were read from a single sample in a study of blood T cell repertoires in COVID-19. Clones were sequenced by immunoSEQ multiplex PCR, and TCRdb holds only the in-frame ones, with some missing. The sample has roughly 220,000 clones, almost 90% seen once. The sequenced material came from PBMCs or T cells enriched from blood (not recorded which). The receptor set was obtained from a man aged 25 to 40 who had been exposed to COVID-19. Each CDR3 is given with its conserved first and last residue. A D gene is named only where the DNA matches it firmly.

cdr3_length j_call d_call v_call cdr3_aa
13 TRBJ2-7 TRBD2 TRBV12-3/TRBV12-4 CASSFNGGGEQYF
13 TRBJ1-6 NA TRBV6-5 CASSNGQNSPLHF
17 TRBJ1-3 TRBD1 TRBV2 CASSEPRDRMSGNTIYF
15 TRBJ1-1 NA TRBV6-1 CASSEAREVNTEAFF
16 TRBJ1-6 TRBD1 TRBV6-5 CASSYSMDRVNSPLHF
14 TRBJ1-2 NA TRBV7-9 CASSLEGQNYGYTF
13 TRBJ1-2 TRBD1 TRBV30 CAAENFTGGAQLF
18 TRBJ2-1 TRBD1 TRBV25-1 CASSQPGTGGLRVNEQFF
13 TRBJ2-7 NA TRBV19 CASSIGGRYEQYF
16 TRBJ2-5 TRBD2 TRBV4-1 CASSQGRAGYQETQYF
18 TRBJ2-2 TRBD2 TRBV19 CASKIRVAGTTNTGELFF
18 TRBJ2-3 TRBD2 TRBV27 CASSSLAGGLGYTDTQYF
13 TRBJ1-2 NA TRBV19 CATRDRVRNGYTF
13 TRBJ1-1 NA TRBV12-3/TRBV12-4 CAQPRGMNTEAFF
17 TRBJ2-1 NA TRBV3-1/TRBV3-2 CASSHDASGGQLVEQFF
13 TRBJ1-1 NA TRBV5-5 CASSLTRNTEAFF
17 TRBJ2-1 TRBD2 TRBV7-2 CASSHTSGGALGNEQFF
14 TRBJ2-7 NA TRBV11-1 CASSLGRGREEQYF
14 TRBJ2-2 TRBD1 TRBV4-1 CASSQANRGPRLFF
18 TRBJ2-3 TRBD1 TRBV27 CASSNRDRWITSTDTQYF
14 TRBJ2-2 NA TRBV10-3 CAISEWTEGGELFF
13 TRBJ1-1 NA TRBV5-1 CASSTDGNTEAFF
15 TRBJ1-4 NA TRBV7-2 CASSLLTGTNEKLFF
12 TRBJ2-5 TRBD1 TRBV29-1 CSVIDRVETQYF
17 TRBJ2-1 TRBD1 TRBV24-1 CATSDGDRVGAIDEQFF
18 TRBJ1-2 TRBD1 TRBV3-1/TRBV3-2 CASSPQEGQAFFFYGYTF
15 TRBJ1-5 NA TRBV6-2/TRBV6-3 CASSLLPPESQPQHF
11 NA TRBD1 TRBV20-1 CSARGQGIQYF
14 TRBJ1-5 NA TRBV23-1 CASSQLGSGQPQHF
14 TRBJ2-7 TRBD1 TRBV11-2 CASSYGDRFYEQYF
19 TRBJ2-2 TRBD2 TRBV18 CASSQIAGGLTMNTGELFF
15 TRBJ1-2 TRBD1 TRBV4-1 CASSQVRQGNYGYTF
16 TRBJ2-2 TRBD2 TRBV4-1 CASSQVTSVATGELFF
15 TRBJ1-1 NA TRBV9 CASSVGGGAGTEAFF
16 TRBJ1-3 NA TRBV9 CASSVASRVSGNTIYF
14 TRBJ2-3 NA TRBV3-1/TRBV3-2 CASSQVLGEDGQYF
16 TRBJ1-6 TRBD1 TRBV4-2 CASSQLGGDRGSPLHF
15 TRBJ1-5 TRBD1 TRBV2 CASSHRGLLNQPQHF
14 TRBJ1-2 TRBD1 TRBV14 CASSQVTGGYGYTF
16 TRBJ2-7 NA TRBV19 CASSEVGRGVSHEQYF
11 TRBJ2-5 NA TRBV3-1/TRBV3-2 CASMAVETQYF
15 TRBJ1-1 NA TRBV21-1 CASSTTTGENTEAFF
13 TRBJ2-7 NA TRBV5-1 CASTTDTHYEQYF
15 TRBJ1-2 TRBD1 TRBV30 CAWSVLNRGRDGYTF
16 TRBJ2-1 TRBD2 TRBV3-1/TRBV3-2 CASSPLAGGLVNEQFF
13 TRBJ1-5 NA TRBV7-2 CASSGGDRQPQHF
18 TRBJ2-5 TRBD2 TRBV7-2 CASSSRLAGGPVSETQYF
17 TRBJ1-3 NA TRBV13 CASSLGRGGVAGNTIYF
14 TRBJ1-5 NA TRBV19 CASSIGGNNQPQHF
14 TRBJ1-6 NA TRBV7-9 CASSLLTENSPLHF
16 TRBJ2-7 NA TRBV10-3 CAISDPGEGFTYEQYF